The sequence of this T cell receptor (beta chain) was determined in a study of blood T cells in healthy people across ages. Study results and caveats: Roughly linear declines in TCR beta diversity per million T cells occurred with age.

With regard to this clonotype: Its antigen is not known.

The CDR3 has 16 amino acids. V was clipped by 5 bases and J by 2 bases; unmatched bases: 9. CDR1 SGHAT and CDR2 FQDESV come from the germline V gene (reference sequence). Through a sample-barcoded 5' primer and a J-beta primer mix, a second PCR was run for about 6 to 11 cycles. TCRdb used MiXCR to reprocess the 5' RACE reads, holding one entry per CDR3 protein. The sample records approximately 830,000 distinct CDR3 sequences, 60% to 80% being singletons. Sequenced sample: blood. This chain uses TRBV11-1 with TRBJ2-1, with 7 bases aligning to TRBD1. The origin of this receptor is a man aged 25-40 years in good health. CDR3 sequence (DNA): TGTGCCAGCAGCCCGGAGACAGGGTGGGCCTACAATGAGCAGTTCTTC. This translates into CASSPETGWAYNEQFF.